The 20 T cell receptor beta chains below come from one sample, sequenced in a study of control samples from healthy donors and cancer patients. Sequenced by immunoSEQ multiplex PCR; TCRdb stores in-frame clones only, minus some. The sample comprises some 170,000 clones, roughly 94% of which are singletons, and less than 15% rests with the top ten. The sequenced material came from PBMCs. All receptors derive from a man aged 55 to 69 with colorectal cancer.

The V and J genes are TRBV6-1 and TRBJ2-3; D may be TRBD2 (6 bases). The CDR3 is made up of 14 amino acids. V dropped 5 bases and J dropped 2 bases, with 11 bases sitting between them. Germline-derived CDR1 and CDR2 are MNHNS and SASEGT. Here the CDR3 DNA reads TGTGCCAGCAGTCGGGGACTTAACACAGATACGCAGTATTTT. It is translated as CASSRGLNTDTQYF.

The rearrangement links TRBV7-2 to TRBJ2-2; possible D gene TRBD2, 5 bases. The CDR3 consists of 15 residues. Between the trimmed V and J ends, which lost 5 bases and 0 bases, there was a span of 10 bases. Germline-derived CDR1 and CDR2 are SGHTA and FQGNSA. Here the CDR3 DNA reads TGTGCCAGCAGCCCAGAGAGGGCGAACACCGGGGAGCTGTTTTTT. Translation gives CASSPERANTGELFF.

This sequence joins TRBV2 and TRBJ2-5, with D maybe TRBD1 (7 bases). The ends were cut back, 8 bases at V and 1 base at J, with 11 bases in the middle. Per the germline V gene, CDR1 is SNHLY and CDR2 is FYNNEI. This CDR3 region has 13 residues. CDR3 bases: TGTGCCAGCGGCGGGGACAGCCAAGAGACCCAGTACTTC. Its protein is CASGGDSQETQYF.

The chain links TRBV4-3 to TRBJ2-7; D gene ambiguous. Per the germline V gene, CDR1 is LGHNA and CDR2 is YSLEER. This CDR3 is built from 13 residues. Trimming removed 0 bases at V and 7 bases at J, with 10 bases between. CDR3 coding DNA: TGCGCCAGCAGCCAAGACATTAAGGCGGAGCAGTACTTC. Its translation: CASSQDIKAEQYF.

This chain connects TRBV18 to TRBJ2-1, with D possibly matching TRBD2 (6 bases). The V gene lost 1 base and the J gene lost 6 bases, with 10 bases spanning the gap. Germline V gives CDR1 KGHSH, CDR2 LQKENI. The CDR3 is made up of 14 amino acids. The CDR3 sequence: CASSPQEGSNEQFF. Here the CDR3 DNA reads TGTGCCAGCTCACCACAGGAGGGGAGCAATGAGCAGTTCTTC.

The chain couples TRBV7-9 to TRBJ2-7, with 8 bases identical to TRBD2. The CDR3 is 14 residues long. The germline gives CDR1 SEHNR, CDR2 FQNEAQ (reference sequence). V was pared by 3 bases and J by 3 bases, with 4 bases of the junction left unmatched. CDR3: CASSFFGGDYEQYF. CDR3 sequence (DNA): TGTGCCAGCAGCTTTTTCGGGGGGGACTACGAGCAGTACTTC.

The chain recombines TRBV28 with TRBJ1-5, with D maybe TRBD1 (6 bases). V lost 6 bases and J 0 bases, leaving 12 bases between the germline ends. This CDR3 is built from 15 residues. Germline-derived CDR1 and CDR2 are MDHEN and SYDVKM. CDR3 loop: CASRGTLYSNQPQHF. The DNA for the CDR3 is TGTGCCAGCAGGGGGACACTGTATAGCAATCAGCCCCAGCATTTT.

The chain joins TRBV11-2 to TRBJ2-3; 8 bases map to TRBD2. The germline V gene has CDR1 SGHAT and CDR2 FQNNGV. This CDR3 has 15 amino acids. The junction had 6 bases not matched to a gene; V was cut back by 4 bases and J by 3 bases. CDR3 in amino acids: CASSSPGTRTDTQYF. The CDR3 coding sequence is TGTGCCAGCAGCTCCCCCGGGACTAGAACAGATACGCAGTATTTT.

This chain links TRBV28 with TRBJ1-2; D gene uncertain. Germline values: CDR1 MDHEN, CDR2 SYDVKM. V lost 0 bases, J lost 2 bases, and 10 bases lay in between. The CDR3 has 15 residues. CDR3 DNA sequence: TGTGCCAGCAGTTTATGGGTCACAGCGAACTATGGCTACACCTTC. It is translated as CASSLWVTANYGYTF.

This chain links TRBV9 with TRBJ1-6; D is uncertain. From germline, CDR1 is SGDLS and CDR2 YYNGEE. The CDR3 loop spans 12 amino acids. With 0 bases removed from V and 12 bases from J, the gap between germline ends came to 7 bases. The CDR3 spells CASSVGSRPLHF. Written as DNA, the CDR3 is TGTGCCAGCAGCGTAGGCAGCAGACCCCTCCACTTT.

V and J are TRBV28 and TRBJ1-4; 8 bases are a match to TRBD1. The germline gives CDR1 MDHEN, CDR2 SYDVKM. With V trimmed by 4 bases and J by 8 bases, 6 bases remained unmatched. The CDR3 spans 14 residues. CDR3 protein: CASSSGQGQEKLFF. The CDR3 region has the DNA TGTGCCAGCAGTTCCGGACAGGGCCAGGAAAAACTGTTTTTT.

The J gene is TRBJ1-6, the V gene TRBV19, with TRBD1 matching 7 bases. The CDR3 runs 15 residues. The germline gives CDR1 LNHDA, CDR2 SQIVND (reference sequence). Trimming cost V 5 bases and J 5 bases; bases outside gene matches: 6. As DNA, the CDR3 is TGTGCCAGTAGTGCCGGGACAGTTAATAATTCACCCCTCCACTTT. Its translation is CASSAGTVNNSPLHF.

The chain has TRBV5-1 and TRBJ2-6; the D is unclear. Germline CDR1 and CDR2: SGHRS and YFSETQ. CDR3 size: 15 residues. V was clipped by 0 bases and J by 1 base, with 5 bases between them. Written as DNA, the CDR3 is TGCGCCAGCAGCTTGGCCCTTTCTGGGGCCAACGTCCTGACTTTC. This sequence encodes CASSLALSGANVLTF.

The genes are TRBV9 and TRBJ2-3; 8 nucleotides align to TRBD2. Germline V gives CDR1 SGDLS, CDR2 YYNGEE. Losses at the gene ends were 3 bases for V and 2 bases for J; bases not matched to a gene: 5. The CDR3 loop spans 15 amino acids. CDR3 loop: CASSGRGAHTDTQYF. The CDR3 DNA reads as TGTGCCAGCAGCGGGCGGGGGGCGCACACAGATACGCAGTATTTT.

The gene calls are TRBV20-1 and TRBJ2-5; D ambiguous. The CDR3 runs 11 residues. CDR1 DFQATT and CDR2 SNEGSKA come from the germline V gene (reference sequence). The V end lost 6 bases, the J end lost 4 bases, and 9 bases lay between the germline ends. The CDR3 DNA reads TGCAGTGCCTCGACTCGAGAGACCCAGTACTTC. Translated: CSASTRETQYF.

V is TRBV19 and J is TRBJ1-2; no definite D call. The V gene's germline CDR1 is LNHDA and CDR2 SQIVND (reference sequence). V was pared by 1 base and J by 5 bases, with 11 bases between. The CDR3 is 14 amino acids. The CDR3 bases are TGTGCCAGTAGTATAGGACACTCGCGATATGGCTACACCTTC. Protein product: CASSIGHSRYGYTF.

The chain carries TRBV7-2 and TRBJ1-2; TRBD1 agrees at 8 bases. Trimming at V came to 5 bases and at J to 7 bases, leaving 3 bases not matched to a gene. The CDR3 covers 12 residues. The germline gives CDR1 SGHTA, CDR2 FQGNSA. The CDR3 bases are TGTGCCAGCAGCCGACAGGGGTTTGGCTACACCTTC. Translating it yields CASSRQGFGYTF.

The rearrangement links TRBV10-3 to TRBJ1-5, with D perhaps TRBD1 (6 bases). The CDR3 length is 16 residues. Germline V gives CDR1 ENHRY, CDR2 SYGVKD. V lost 4 bases and J lost 2, with 15 bases in between. This chain's CDR3 is CAISVQGPGGNQPQHF. CDR3 in DNA: TGTGCCATCAGTGTCCAGGGGCCCGGGGGCAATCAGCCCCAGCATTTT.

The CDR3 DNA reads as TGTGCCAGCAGCTTGGAGGTCGCATGGCTGCATTTT. Protein sequence: CASSLEVAWLHF. The gene calls are TRBV5-8 and TRBJ1-5; D is uncertain. Germline V gene sequence: CDR1 SGHTS, CDR2 YDEGEE. V was clipped by 0 bases and J by 15 bases, with 13 bases between them. CDR3 length equals 12 residues.

In this sample, this clone turned up once. The genes are TRBV20-1 and TRBJ2-7; D is perhaps TRBD1 (5 bases). Trimming stripped 5 bases from V and 4 bases from J, with 21 bases between. This CDR3 region has 15 residues. Germline CDR1 and CDR2: DFQATT and SNEGSKA (reference sequence). CDR3 DNA sequence: TGCAGTGCTGGTGGTTCGGGCAGGGCAAAATACGAGCAGTACTTC. This codes for CSAGGSGRAKYEQYF.